Below, 17 T cell receptor beta chains from the same sample are listed, as sequenced in a study of post-analysis software for immune sequencing data. Whole-study results and caveats: Patients carried roughly 5 TRBV segments more frequently than controls did, and TRBV5-6, TRBV5-1 and TRBV20-1 were among them.

Tagging with unique molecular identifiers was a feature of the TCR beta cDNA libraries. Via MiXCR, TCRdb re-called the PCR reads, giving one row per CDR3 protein. The sample contains just over 250,000 distinct CDR3 sequences, 30% to 45% of which appear only once. These TCRs are of unknown antigen specificity. Sequencing used blood. Receptors originate from a girl aged 10-17 years with multiple sclerosis.

The chain recombines TRBV12-3 or TRBV12-4 with TRBJ1-1, with a tentative D call TRBD1 (6 bases). The CDR3 is 14 residues long. V lost 1 base and J lost 3, with 9 bases in between. DNA for the CDR3: TGTGCCAGCAGTTTAGGGACAGTGTACACTGAAGCTTTCTTT. Encoded protein: CASSLGTVYTEAFF.

As regards this clonotype: Given a much more abundant clone one base away, this may be a read error. The CDR3 is CSARGSQGTIGYTF. CDR3 sequence (DNA): TGCAGTGCTAGGGGATCACAGGGAACAATTGGCTACACCTTC. The chain recombines TRBV20-1 with TRBJ1-2; D might be TRBD1 (6 bases). The V end lost 3 bases, the J end lost 7 bases, and 18 bases lay between the germline ends. This CDR3 region has 14 residues. The V gene's germline CDR1 is DFQATT and CDR2 SNEGSKA (reference sequence).

CDR3 in amino acids: CATSESSGLAGTDTQYF. The CDR3 bases are TGTGCCACCAGTGAGAGCAGCGGACTAGCGGGCACAGATACGCAGTATTTT. The J gene is TRBJ2-3, the V gene TRBV24-1; 10 nucleotides line up with TRBD2. With 4 bases clipped from V and 1 base from J, the junction kept 7 bases outside the gene matches. Germline V lookup: CDR1 KGHDR, CDR2 SFDVKD. The CDR3 covers 17 residues.

V gene TRBV7-2 combines with J gene TRBJ2-2; 12 nucleotides agree with TRBD2. The V gene's germline CDR1 is SGHTA and CDR2 FQGNSA. After removal of 5 bases from V and 6 bases from J, the junction contained 4 bases not matched to a gene. This CDR3 region has 15 residues. This chain's CDR3 is CASSPSGRASGELFF. CDR3 sequence (DNA): TGTGCCAGCAGCCCTAGCGGGAGGGCCTCCGGGGAGCTGTTTTTT.

Details on this clonotype: Being one base from a much bigger clone, this may be a read error. The V gene is TRBV27, the J gene TRBJ2-1; TRBD1 or TRBD2 may be the D gene (5 bases each). CDR1 and CDR2 (germline): MNHEY, SMNVEV (reference sequence). Trimming shortened V by 1 base and J by 7 bases, and 14 bases separated the two germline ends. The CDR3 totals 15 residues. The chain's CDR3 is CASSLYRGKRNEQFF. DNA of the CDR3: TGTGCCAGCAGTTTATACCGGGGCAAAAGGAATGAGCAGTTCTTC.

The rearrangement joins TRBV24-1 to TRBJ2-7; no definite D call. The CDR3 sequence is 13 residues long. Germline-derived CDR1 and CDR2 are KGHDR and SFDVKD. V was trimmed by 4 bases and J by 3 bases, leaving 9 bases between them. This chain's CDR3 is CATSDLDSYEQYF. The CDR3 DNA follows: TGTGCCACCAGTGACCTAGATAGCTACGAGCAGTACTTC.

In its sample, this clonotype was seen a few times. An end of the junction does not agree with germline; a read error may underlie this. The V call is TRBV14, the J call TRBJ1-1; D is unclear. The CDR3 runs to 18 residues. CDR1 SGHDN and CDR2 FVKESK come from the germline V gene. CDR3 residues: CASSQGASPMVLNTEAFF. In DNA form, the CDR3 reads TGTGCCAGCAGTCAAGGAGCCAGTCCGATGGTCCTGAACACTGAAGCTTTCTTT. The entire variable domain, with the rest obtained from reference TRBV14 and TRBJ1-1, is as follows: EAGVTQFPSHSVIEKGQTVTLRCDPISGHDNLYWYRRVMGKEIKFLLHFVKESKQDESGMPNNRFLAERTGGTYSTLKVQPAELEDSGVYFCASSQGASPMVLNTEAFFGQGTRLTVV.

This clonotype was recorded many times. The V gene is TRBV6-6, the J gene TRBJ2-1, with TRBD2 identical over 9 bases. Germline CDR1 MNHNY, CDR2 SVGAGI (reference sequence). The CDR3 is 18 residues long. With 2 bases clipped from V and 5 bases from J, the junction kept 13 bases outside the gene matches. In DNA, the CDR3 is TGTGCCAGCAGTTACACCGGGGTTAGCGGGAGCGGGGACAATGAGCAGTTCTTC. Its translation is CASSYTGVSGSGDNEQFF.

Ten or more counts support this clonotype. V usage is TRBV4-1 and J usage is TRBJ2-1; 7 nucleotides align to TRBD1. Unmatched junction bases numbered 8, after V lost 4 bases and J lost 5 bases. The CDR3 loop spans 15 amino acids. Germline CDR1 and CDR2: MGHRA and YSYEKL. CDR3 bases: TGCGCCAGCAGCCGTCAGGGGGTTTCCGACAATGAGCAGTTCTTC. Its translation is CASSRQGVSDNEQFF.

The rearrangement uses TRBV6-5 and TRBJ2-5; 12 nucleotides align to TRBD2. The CDR3 sequence is 17 residues long. V trimming: 2 bases; J trimming: 1 base; junction bases outside the gene matches: 5. From germline, CDR1 is MNHEY and CDR2 SVGAGI. In nucleotides, the CDR3 is TGTGCCAGCAGTTACGGGGCGACTAGCGGGGGCCAAGAGACCCAGTACTTC. Protein product: CASSYGATSGGQETQYF.

This clonotype was counted a few times. The V call is TRBV4-2, the J call TRBJ1-2; D possibly corresponds to TRBD1 (5 bases). This CDR3 region has 17 residues. V was pared by 0 bases and J by 4 bases, with 18 bases between. Germline CDR1 is LGHNA and CDR2 is YNFKEQ. The CDR3 protein is CASSQEGAGIQVYGYTF. DNA for the CDR3: TGTGCCAGCAGCCAAGAAGGGGCAGGGATCCAAGTCTATGGCTACACCTTC.

Remarks on this clonotype: A much larger clone lies a single base off, so this may be a read error. The chain combines TRBV19 with TRBJ2-7; 9 nucleotides align to TRBD1. The CDR3 has 14 residues. Germline-derived CDR1 and CDR2 are LNHDA and SQIVND (reference sequence). With V trimmed by 5 bases and J by 7 bases, 9 bases remained unmatched. CDR3 sequence reads: CASSPGQGKNEQYF. Written as DNA, the CDR3 is TGTGCCAGTAGTCCGGGACAGGGTAAGAATGAGCAGTACTTC.

This clonotype was seen repeatedly, ten times or more. V usage is TRBV20-1 and J usage is TRBJ2-5, with 9 positions matching TRBD2. V shed 3 bases, J shed 2 bases, and the junction held 7 bases outside the gene matches. The V gene's germline CDR1 is DFQATT and CDR2 SNEGSKA (reference sequence). The CDR3 loop spans 15 amino acids. The CDR3 protein is CSARASGVSQETQYF. The CDR3 DNA reads as TGCAGTGCTAGGGCTAGCGGGGTCTCACAAGAGACCCAGTACTTC.

The chain joins TRBV20-1 to TRBJ2-5, with D unresolved. The CDR3 length is 15 residues. Trimming shortened V by 2 bases and J by 2 bases, and 15 bases separated the two germline ends. The germline V gene has CDR1 DFQATT and CDR2 SNEGSKA (reference sequence). CDR3 region: CSARRLGNRQETQYF. Written as DNA, the CDR3 is TGCAGTGCTAGAAGGTTGGGGAATCGACAAGAGACCCAGTACTTC.

The sample holds one count of this clonotype. V is TRBV29-1 and J is TRBJ2-1; the match to TRBD2 covers 10 bases. There are 13 residues in the CDR3. V lost 7 bases, J lost 3 bases, and 3 bases stayed unmatched. The germline V gene encodes CDR1 SQVTM and CDR2 ANQGSEA. The CDR3 DNA reads as TGCAGCGCAGTAGCGGGGGGCTACAATGAGCAGTTCTTC. Amino acids: CSAVAGGYNEQFF.

This clonotype was seen ten or more times. The rearrangement uses TRBV28 and TRBJ1-2, with a possible D match to TRBD1 (5 bases). V lost 2 bases and J 0 bases, leaving 10 bases between the germline ends. The CDR3 contains 15 residues. The germline CDR1 and CDR2 sequences are MDHEN and SYDVKM. CDR3 sequence (DNA): TGTGCCAGCAGTTTACGGGACTTTTCTAACTATGGCTACACCTTC. As protein: CASSLRDFSNYGYTF.

This clonotype was counted at least ten times. The chain recombines TRBV20-1 with TRBJ1-5; the D is unclear. The germline V gene encodes CDR1 DFQATT and CDR2 SNEGSKA (reference sequence). V shed 6 bases and J shed 1 base, with 13 bases lying between them. This CDR3 spans 14 amino acids. In nucleotides, the CDR3 is TGCAGTGCCCTAGACATACTAAGCAATCAGCCCCAGCATTTT. This encodes CSALDILSNQPQHF.